Presented here are 18 T cell receptor beta chains from one specimen sequenced in a study of human T cells and chemical hapten exposure. Time point in this sample: pre-sensitization, week 0. Indicated treatment: therapeutic diphenylcyclopropenone sensitization with weekly scalp DPC. MiXCR, applied by TCRdb to the RACE reads, yields one record per CDR3 protein. The repertoire holds about 250,000 distinct CDR3 sequences, with around 7% as singletons. Sequences were derived from whole blood, sampled in connection with sensitization to the hapten diphenylcyclopropenone (DPC). All receptors derive from a young man with alopecia areata. Some clones in this sample may be carry-over from other donors' samples.

The table lists this clonotype with a few counts. V is TRBV20-1 and J is TRBJ1-1; 9 bases are shared with TRBD1. The CDR3 extends over 14 amino acids. The trim removed 0 bases at V and 10 bases at J, leaving 9 bases unmatched. Germline V gives CDR1 DFQATT, CDR2 SNEGSKA (reference sequence). The CDR3 nucleotides are TGCAGTGCTAGAGAGGACGGGACAGGGCTTGCAGCTTTCTTT. Amino acids: CSAREDGTGLAAFF.

This clonotype was seen repeatedly, ten times or more. This sequence joins TRBV3-1 and TRBJ1-5; unclear D gene. The CDR3 is made up of 14 amino acids. Trimming took off 4 bases at V and 3 bases at J, with 10 bases between the two ends. Germline CDR1 reads LGHDT; CDR2 reads YNNKEL (reference sequence). As DNA, the CDR3 is TGTGCCAGCAGCCGGGGAGGGTCCAATCAGCCCCAGCATTTT. It codes for CASSRGGSNQPQHF.

A single count supports this clonotype. The CDR3 sequence: CAISEPPSGEGDTQYF. In nucleotides, the CDR3 is TGTGCCATCAGTGAACCCCCTAGCGGGGAGGGTGATACGCAGTATTTT. The chain employs TRBV10-3 and TRBJ2-3; 9 bases are shared with TRBD2. The CDR3 has 16 amino acids. The V gene's germline CDR1 is ENHRY and CDR2 SYGVKD. V lost 3 bases and J lost 6; bases outside the gene matches: 10.

A few counts support this clonotype. The chain employs TRBV6-2 or TRBV6-3 and TRBJ1-1; 10 nucleotides align to TRBD1. The germline gives CDR1 MNHEY, CDR2 SVGEGT. V dropped 2 bases and J dropped 0; count of bases not matched to a gene: 3. The CDR3 sequence is 16 residues long. The CDR3 region has the DNA TGTGCCAGCAGTTACAGGACAGGGGGGATGAACACTGAAGCTTTCTTT. Encoded protein: CASSYRTGGMNTEAFF.

The sample holds many counts of this clonotype. V usage is TRBV7-7 and J usage is TRBJ1-3; TRBD1 matches 10 bases. Trimming cost V 5 bases and J 2 bases; bases outside gene matches: 3. The germline gives CDR1 SSHAT, CDR2 FNYEAQ (reference sequence). The CDR3 loop spans 15 amino acids. The CDR3 protein is CASSPGQGAGNTIYF. The DNA for the CDR3 is TGTGCCAGCAGCCCCGGACAGGGGGCTGGAAACACCATATATTTT.

This clonotype was seen at least ten times. The CDR3, as DNA: TGTGCCAGCAGCCCCCCTGGGGGCTTATTGAACACTGAAGCTTTCTTT. It encodes CASSPPGGLLNTEAFF. The chain couples TRBV7-9 to TRBJ1-1; D is perhaps TRBD1 (6 bases). The CDR3 has 16 residues. Germline lookup yields CDR1 SEHNR and CDR2 FQNEAQ (reference sequence). V dropped 5 bases and J dropped 0 bases, with 16 bases sitting between them. The entire variable domain, with the rest obtained from reference TRBV7-9 and TRBJ1-1, is as follows: DTGVSQNPRHKITKRGQNVTFRCDPISEHNRLYWYRQTLGQGPEFLTYFQNEAQLEKSRLLSDRFSAERPKGSFSTLEIQRTEQGDSAMYLCASSPPGGLLNTEAFFGQGTRLTVV.

This clonotype has more than one count but fewer than ten. The rearrangement links TRBV7-3 to TRBJ1-3; no firm D call. The CDR3 runs to 13 residues. V was cut by 5 bases and J by 4 bases, with 9 bases left in between. The germline CDR1 and CDR2 sequences are SGHTA and FQGTGA. The CDR3 sequence is CASSTSGGNTIYF. The CDR3 DNA follows: TGTGCCAGCAGCACTTCGGGAGGAAACACCATATATTTT.

This clonotype turned up a few times. This chain links TRBV6-2 or TRBV6-3 with TRBJ2-1; TRBD2 matches 9 bases. This CDR3 comprises 16 residues. Germline V gene data show CDR1 as MNHEY and CDR2 as SVGEGT. V dropped 6 bases and J dropped 5; count of bases not matched to a gene: 11. This chain's CDR3 is CASSLYVVAGDNEQFF. CDR3 DNA: TGTGCCAGCAGCCTTTACGTGGTAGCGGGGGACAATGAGCAGTTCTTC.

This clonotype was detected only a few times. The CDR3 sequence is CASIPQRGSGGYTF. In nucleotides, the CDR3 is TGTGCCAGCATTCCCCAAAGGGGGTCGGGAGGCTACACCTTC. The rearrangement joins TRBV6-5 to TRBJ1-2, with D perhaps matching TRBD1 (6 bases). The CDR3 totals 14 residues. Per the germline V gene, CDR1 is MNHEY and CDR2 is SVGAGI. Trimming cost V 7 bases and J 8 bases, with 20 bases left between them.

The genes are TRBV4-3 and TRBJ1-1; D ambiguous. This CDR3 is built from 15 residues. The germline V gene has CDR1 LGHNA and CDR2 YSLEER. V dropped 1 base and J dropped 4 bases, with 13 bases sitting between them. Here the CDR3 DNA reads TGCGCCAGCAGCCAAGGTCAGAGGTTCCCCACTGAAGCTTTCTTT. Encoded protein: CASSQGQRFPTEAFF.

The chain combines TRBV29-1 with TRBJ2-5; the D is unclear. The CDR3 spans 12 residues. The V end was cut by 4 bases, the J end by 2 bases, with 8 bases between. Germline CDR1 and CDR2: SQVTM and ANQGSEA. The DNA for the CDR3 is TGCAGCGTTGGAGTCGGGCAAGAGACCCAGTACTTC. It encodes CSVGVGQETQYF.

Written as DNA, the CDR3 is TGCAGCGTTGATCCGGCCGGGGGTGGCCACGAGCAGTACTTC. This encodes CSVDPAGGGHEQYF. The chain carries TRBV29-1 and TRBJ2-7; D may be TRBD2 (6 bases). This CDR3 spans 14 amino acids. Between the trimmed V and J ends, which lost 3 bases and 5 bases, there was a span of 17 bases. CDR1 and CDR2 from the germline V gene are SQVTM and ANQGSEA.

The sample holds a few counts of this clonotype. The chain is built from TRBV9 and TRBJ2-6; D is possibly TRBD2 (6 bases). Deletions cut 4 bases from V and 0 bases from J, with 11 bases between. CDR3 length: 16 amino acids. Per germline, CDR1 SGDLS and CDR2 YYNGEE. The CDR3: CASSTRDFSGANVLTF. The CDR3 DNA sequence: TGTGCCAGCAGCACCCGGGACTTCTCTGGGGCCAACGTCCTGACTTTC. Full variable domain (outside the CDR3, taken from reference TRBV9 and TRBJ2-6): DSGVTQTPKHLITATGQRVTLRCSPRSGDLSVYWYQQSLDQGLQFLIQYYNGEERAKGNILERFSAQQFPDLHSELNLSSLELGDSALYFCASSTRDFSGANVLTFGAGSRLTVL.

This clonotype has a handful of counts. The chain links TRBV11-2 to TRBJ1-2; D is uncertain. V lost 1 base and J 2 bases, leaving 11 bases between the germline ends. In germline, CDR1 is SGHAT, CDR2 FQNNGV. The CDR3 is made up of 15 amino acids. In DNA, the CDR3 is TGTGCCAGCAGCTTAGTTCCAACACCCAACTATGGCTACACCTTC. Its translation is CASSLVPTPNYGYTF.

At least ten counts were recorded for this clonotype. J is TRBJ2-2 and V is TRBV24-1; TRBD1 might be the D (6 bases). V lost 3 bases and J lost 1, with 14 bases in between. There are 17 residues in the CDR3. Germline lookup yields CDR1 KGHDR and CDR2 SFDVKD. The CDR3 loop is CATSDAQGRENTGELFF. CDR3 bases: TGTGCCACCAGTGATGCACAGGGCCGGGAGAACACCGGGGAGCTGTTTTTT.

The J gene is TRBJ1-1, the V gene TRBV3-1; perhaps TRBD1 as D (5 bases). With 4 bases removed from V and 0 bases from J, the gap between germline ends came to 9 bases. The CDR3 runs to 14 residues. Germline assignment: CDR1 LGHDT and CDR2 YNNKEL (reference sequence). CDR3 protein: CASSPLGLNTEAFF. CDR3 sequence (DNA): TGTGCCAGCAGCCCCCTGGGACTGAACACTGAAGCTTTCTTT.

V gene TRBV6-5 combines with J gene TRBJ1-1, with unresolved D. This CDR3 is built from 17 residues. The V end lost 0 bases, the J end lost 2 bases, and 16 bases lay between the germline ends. Per germline, CDR1 MNHEY and CDR2 SVGAGI. CDR3 nucleotides: TGTGCCAGCAGTTACTCGAACGGCGGCATCGATAACACTGAAGCTTTCTTT. Encoded protein: CASSYSNGGIDNTEAFF.

This clonotype has just one count. The chain uses TRBV14 and TRBJ2-7; D unresolved. The germline V gene has CDR1 SGHDN and CDR2 FVKESK. The CDR3 is 15 residues long. The germline V and J ends were trimmed by 1 base and 4 bases, with 14 bases remaining between them. The CDR3 DNA is TGTGCCAGCAGCCAAGGGGCCCTTTTTTGGTACGAGCAGTACTTC. It yields the protein CASSQGALFWYEQYF.